The present T cell receptor (beta chain) was sequenced within a study of OX40 agonist ivuxolimab in advanced cancers. Here immunoSEQ multiplex PCR was the method, and the copy in TCRdb shows in-frame clones only, minus some. The profile shows about 20,000 clones, about two thirds of them singletons. Germline assignment: CDR1 SGHVS and CDR2 FNYEAQ. The CDR3 length is 13 residues. V dropped 5 bases and J dropped 7 bases, with 11 bases sitting between them. The TCR originated in an adult with an advanced solid tumor such as melanoma, head and neck, liver or kidney cancer. The sample consisted of CD4+ or CD8+ T cells sorted from blood, taken in a trial of the OX40 agonist ivuxolimab. V and J are TRBV7-6 and TRBJ1-4, with D unresolved. CDR3 nucleotide sequence: TGTGCCAGCAGCCGATATGCTGCTGAAAAACTGTTTTTT. Its translation is CASSRYAAEKLFF. Using reference TRBV7-6 and TRBJ1-4 for the parts outside the CDR3, the full variable domain is GAGVSQSPRYKVTKRGQDVALRCDPISGHVSLYWYRQALGQGPEFLTYFNYEAQQDKSGLPNDRFSAERPEGSISTLTIQRTEQRDSAMYRCASSRYAAEKLFFGSGTQLSVL.